These 27 T cell receptor beta chains came from one sample sequenced in a study of cytomegalovirus exposure and HLA in healthy donors. Researchers ran the PCR with 60 Vbeta and 13 Jbeta primers. Using immunoSEQ multiplex PCR, the repertoire was profiled, and TCRdb retains in-frame clones only, with some absent. Of approximately 160,000 clones detected, about two thirds appear once; the ten largest clones hold 3.5% to 5.5%. Sequences were obtained from PBMCs. All receptors come from a woman younger than 30 in good health and CMV-seropositive.

The chain has TRBV7-8 and TRBJ2-1; D is unresolved. V shed 1 base and J shed 5 bases, with 15 bases lying between them. The length of the CDR3 is 16 residues. CDR1 and CDR2 (germline): SGHVS, FQNEAQ. CDR3 amino acids: CASSLVEWMADNEQFF. CDR3 coding DNA: TGTGCCAGCAGCTTAGTGGAGTGGATGGCGGACAATGAGCAGTTCTTC.

This chain uses TRBV4-2 with TRBJ2-1; the D gene is possibly TRBD2 (6 bases). The germline V gene encodes CDR1 LGHNA and CDR2 YNFKEQ. This CDR3 is built from 15 residues. V was cut by 1 base and J by 6 bases, with 13 bases left in between. CDR3 in amino acids: CASSQGLIGGNEQFF. CDR3 DNA: TGTGCCAGCAGCCAAGGGTTGATCGGGGGCAATGAGCAGTTCTTC.

This chain joins TRBV6-1 and TRBJ2-5, with TRBD2 as a possible D gene (6 bases). CDR3 length: 14 residues. Germline V gives CDR1 MNHNS, CDR2 SASEGT. Between the trimmed V and J ends, which lost 7 bases and 1 base, there was a span of 13 bases. The CDR3 sequence: CASTIAEIQETQYF. In DNA form, the CDR3 reads TGTGCCAGCACCATAGCGGAGATCCAAGAGACCCAGTACTTC.

This chain links TRBV30 with TRBJ2-1; 7 nucleotides line up with TRBD1. J was trimmed by 6 bases and V by 8 bases; bases with no gene match: 10. The CDR3 length is 13 residues. Germline assignment: CDR1 GTSNPN and CDR2 SVGIG (reference sequence). The CDR3 reads CAGRGQVSNEQFF. The DNA of the CDR3 is TGTGCCGGAAGAGGACAGGTATCCAATGAGCAGTTCTTC.

The J gene is TRBJ1-2, the V gene TRBV5-1; TRBD1 aligns across 8 bases. The germline CDR1 and CDR2 sequences are SGHRS and YFSETQ. With 1 base clipped from V and 4 bases from J, the junction kept 6 bases outside the gene matches. The CDR3 consists of 15 residues. The CDR3 DNA reads TGCGCCAGCAGCTTGACACCGACAGGGGCCTATGGCTACACCTTC. Its protein is CASSLTPTGAYGYTF.

In its sample, this clone was seen a few times. The chain combines TRBV5-1 with TRBJ1-2, with a weak D call TRBD1 (5 bases). The CDR3 is made up of 15 amino acids. CDR1 and CDR2 (germline): SGHRS, YFSETQ. Trimming removed 0 bases from V and 3 bases from J, with 12 bases in between. CDR3 in DNA: TGCGCCAGCAGCTTGGCCCTTGGGGCGGACTATGGCTACACCTTC. It translates to CASSLALGADYGYTF.

The gene calls are TRBV28 and TRBJ1-5; maybe TRBD1 (5 bases). Trimming removed 5 bases at V and 0 bases at J, with 11 bases between. The CDR3 has 15 amino acids. Germline V gene lookup returns CDR1 MDHEN and CDR2 SYDVKM. The CDR3 DNA reads as TGTGCCAGCAGTCCCCCGGGGGGTAGCAATCAGCCCCAGCATTTT. This sequence encodes CASSPPGGSNQPQHF.

This sequence joins TRBV11-2 and TRBJ2-7; D is possibly TRBD1 (5 bases). Trimming left V 1 base short and J 0 bases short, with 13 bases between. Germline assignment: CDR1 SGHAT and CDR2 FQNNGV. The CDR3 contains 16 residues. The CDR3 is CASSLVPGSGSYEQYF. CDR3 sequence (DNA): TGTGCCAGCAGCTTAGTCCCAGGGTCTGGCTCCTACGAGCAGTACTTC.

The V call is TRBV19, the J call TRBJ2-3; 12 positions agree with TRBD2. The CDR3 contains 15 residues. Germline V gene sequence: CDR1 LNHDA, CDR2 SQIVND (reference sequence). V shed 7 bases and J 5 bases; nucleotides not matched to a gene: 7. CDR3 in DNA: TGTGCCAGTATGTCCCTAGCGGGGGGGGAAGATACGCAGTATTTT. It is translated as CASMSLAGGEDTQYF.

The chain couples TRBV4-1 to TRBJ2-7; perhaps TRBD2 as D (7 bases). The V end lost 8 bases, the J end lost 3 bases, and 14 bases lay between the germline ends. The CDR3 runs to 13 residues. Germline CDR1 reads MGHRA; CDR2 reads YSYEKL. The CDR3 bases are TGCGCCAGCCGGGGGGCCGGGGGCTACGAGCAGTACTTC. Its translation is CASRGAGGYEQYF.

As concerns this clone: This sample also contains other DNA sequences that code for the same CDR3. V usage is TRBV29-1 and J usage is TRBJ2-7; unclear D gene. V lost 4 bases and J lost 0, with 10 bases in between. The CDR3 loop spans 13 amino acids. The V gene's germline CDR1 is SQVTM and CDR2 ANQGSEA. CDR3 residues: CSVATSSSYEQYF. Written as DNA, the CDR3 is TGCAGCGTTGCGACTTCTAGCTCCTACGAGCAGTACTTC.

The gene calls are TRBV5-1 and TRBJ2-2; TRBD2 matches at 10 bases. The CDR3 has 18 residues. V shed 1 base, J shed 4 bases, and the junction held 10 bases outside the gene matches. Looked up from germline, CDR1 is SGHRS and CDR2 is YFSETQ. This chain's CDR3 is CASSLFPSGGAGTGELFF. The CDR3 DNA reads TGCGCCAGCAGCTTGTTCCCCAGCGGGGGGGCCGGCACCGGGGAGCTGTTTTTT.

The V and J genes are TRBV6-1 and TRBJ1-2; D possibly corresponds to TRBD1 (6 bases). The CDR3 runs to 16 residues. Germline loops: CDR1 MNHNS, CDR2 SASEGT. V shed 1 base and J shed 4 bases, with 16 bases lying between them. CDR3 sequence reads: CASSEVGGGGGYGYTF. DNA for the CDR3: TGTGCCAGCAGTGAAGTAGGGGGGGGCGGAGGCTATGGCTACACCTTC.

Regarding this clone: The junction does not match germline at one end; this may be a read error. The J gene is TRBJ1-1, the V gene TRBV29-1, with TRBD1 as a possible D gene (6 bases). The CDR3 runs 14 residues. From germline, CDR1 is SQVTM and CDR2 ANQGSEA. CDR3 in amino acids: CSVEDPGVDTAAFF. Written as DNA, the CDR3 is TGCAGCGTTGAAGATCCAGGGGTGGACACTGCAGCTTTCTTT.

V gene TRBV4-1 combines with J gene TRBJ1-1; the D is unclear. V was clipped by 6 bases and J by 7 bases, with 18 bases between them. The CDR3 consists of 14 residues. The germline V gene encodes CDR1 MGHRA and CDR2 YSYEKL. In DNA form, the CDR3 reads TGCGCCAGCAGGTCTCCCGGGGAGGGCCGTGAAGCTTTCTTT. It codes for CASRSPGEGREAFF.

This clone was counted between two and nine times. The genes are TRBV28 and TRBJ2-7, with 7 bases aligning to TRBD1. Germline CDR1 MDHEN, CDR2 SYDVKM. The CDR3 length is 13 residues. V gave up 6 bases and J gave up 4 bases; unmatched junction bases: 6. The chain's CDR3 is CASRPGGQYEQYF. The CDR3 DNA sequence: TGTGCCAGCAGGCCAGGGGGTCAATACGAGCAGTACTTC.

J is TRBJ2-7 and V is TRBV19; perhaps TRBD2 as D (5 bases). From germline, CDR1 is LNHDA and CDR2 SQIVND (reference sequence). Trimming took off 5 bases at V and 4 bases at J, with 18 bases between the two ends. This CDR3 comprises 15 residues. The CDR3 sequence: CASSSSRDPTYEQYF. The CDR3 nucleotides are TGTGCCAGTAGTTCTTCCCGGGATCCGACATACGAGCAGTACTTC.

The chain uses TRBV4-3 and TRBJ1-1, with D uncertain. Trimming removed 4 bases at V and 0 bases at J, with 15 bases between. Germline lookup yields CDR1 LGHNA and CDR2 YSLEER. The CDR3 consists of 16 residues. For the CDR3, the DNA is TGCGCCAGCAGCCCCCAGGCTAACATGATGAACACTGAAGCTTTCTTT. This translates into CASSPQANMMNTEAFF.

The sample holds a few counts of this clone. The V call is TRBV9, the J call TRBJ2-7; 11 positions agree with TRBD1. Germline CDR1 SGDLS, CDR2 YYNGEE. The trim removed 0 bases at V and 6 bases at J, leaving 2 bases unmatched. This CDR3 spans 14 amino acids. CDR3: CASSVGGTGGEQYF. CDR3 nucleotide sequence: TGTGCCAGCAGCGTAGGCGGGACAGGGGGCGAGCAGTACTTC.

In its sample, this clone was seen a few times. The chain combines TRBV30 with TRBJ2-3; the match to TRBD2 covers 8 bases. The CDR3 runs to 16 residues. Germline V gene lookup returns CDR1 GTSNPN and CDR2 SVGIG (reference sequence). J lost 0 bases, V lost 3 bases, and 8 bases had no gene match. The CDR3 is CAWRTGTRVSTDTQYF. For the CDR3, the DNA is TGTGCCTGGAGGACCGGGACTAGGGTTAGCACAGATACGCAGTATTTT.

This clone was detected a few times. The chain joins TRBV5-1 to TRBJ2-2; 8 nucleotides align to TRBD2. After removal of 4 bases from V and 4 bases from J, the junction contained 9 bases not matched to a gene. Germline assignment: CDR1 SGHRS and CDR2 YFSETQ. There are 16 residues in the CDR3. The CDR3 region has the DNA TGCGCCAGCAGCGGGGTAGCGGGAATGGGCACCGGGGAGCTGTTTTTT. This encodes CASSGVAGMGTGELFF.

This chain joins TRBV30 and TRBJ1-4; D is unclear. Looked up from germline, CDR1 is GTSNPN and CDR2 is SVGIG (reference sequence). V lost 4 bases to trimming and J lost 14 bases, with 14 bases between them. This CDR3 has 11 amino acids. This chain's CDR3 is CAWKAGGYLFF. As DNA, the CDR3 is TGTGCCTGGAAGGCAGGTGGATATCTGTTTTTT.

The V call is TRBV28, the J call TRBJ1-5, with 7 bases identical to TRBD1. The CDR3 contains 14 residues. Germline CDR1 MDHEN, CDR2 SYDVKM. The ends lost 7 bases at V and 4 bases at J; junction bases unmatched: 7. DNA for the CDR3: TGTGCCAGCATCCAGGGGGGAACAAATCAGCCCCAGCATTTT. It is translated as CASIQGGTNQPQHF.

The chain links TRBV19 to TRBJ1-6; the match to TRBD1 covers 7 bases. V trimming: 8 bases; J trimming: 7 bases; junction bases outside the gene matches: 5. Per the germline V gene, CDR1 is LNHDA and CDR2 is SQIVND (reference sequence). The CDR3 runs 13 residues. Here the CDR3 DNA reads TGTGCCAGTTGGGACAGACCGAATTCACCCCTCCACTTT. It codes for CASWDRPNSPLHF.

The CDR3 loop is CASSLSTTGGNQPQHF. The DNA for the CDR3 is TGTGCCAGCAGCCTCAGCACTACAGGGGGCAATCAGCCCCAGCATTTT. The genes are TRBV7-8 and TRBJ1-5, with 7 nucleotides matching TRBD1. Germline CDR1 is SGHVS and CDR2 is FQNEAQ. The CDR3 extends over 16 amino acids. V dropped 5 bases and J dropped 2; count of bases not matched to a gene: 9.

The V gene is TRBV11-2, the J gene TRBJ2-1; TRBD2 matches 7 bases. Trimming removed 1 base from V and 7 bases from J; junction bases left unmatched: 13. The germline gives CDR1 SGHAT, CDR2 FQNNGV. This CDR3 spans 17 amino acids. In DNA form, the CDR3 reads TGTGCCAGCAGCTTAGCGGGGGAGGGCCTAGAGCGAAATGAGCAGTTCTTC. Its protein is CASSLAGEGLERNEQFF. Supplemented by reference TRBV11-2 and TRBJ2-1, the full variable domain reads EAGVAQSPRYKIIEKRQSVAFWCNPISGHATLYWYQQILGQGPKLLIQFQNNGVVDDSQLPKDRFSAERLKGVDSTLKIQPAKLEDSAVYLCASSLAGEGLERNEQFFGPGTRLTVL.

The chain joins TRBV30 to TRBJ2-7; no firm D call. Germline V CDR1 and CDR2: GTSNPN, SVGIG (reference sequence). This CDR3 contains 12 residues. V was pared by 2 bases and J by 5 bases, with 10 bases between. The CDR3 sequence is CAWSRGRHEQYF. The CDR3 DNA sequence: TGTGCCTGGAGTAGAGGCAGACACGAGCAGTACTTC.